These 29 T cell receptor beta chains share one sample of origin, sequenced in a study of blood T cell repertoires in COVID-19. Profiled with immunoSEQ multiplex PCR; TCRdb holds only in-frame clones, not every one. The sample shows about 380,000 clones, more than 75% of them seen only once. The sequencing input was peripheral blood. These receptors all stem from a human donor with acute or convalescent COVID-19. The donor label of this sample is uncertain.

The rearrangement links TRBV5-1 to TRBJ1-4; D not resolved. V dropped 5 bases and J dropped 8 bases, with 13 bases sitting between them. The CDR3 is 13 residues long. Germline V lookup: CDR1 SGHRS, CDR2 YFSETQ. CDR3 protein: CASSGGVREKLFF. The CDR3 DNA sequence: TGCGCCAGCAGTGGCGGGGTGAGGGAAAAACTGTTTTTT.

This clone showed up just once. V and J are TRBV28 and TRBJ2-2; possible D gene TRBD2, 5 bases. Germline V gene sequence: CDR1 MDHEN, CDR2 SYDVKM. This CDR3 is 14 amino acids long. Trimming cost V 3 bases and J 2 bases, with 7 bases left between them. CDR3 coding DNA: TGTGCCAGCAGTTTGAGCGGAAACACCGGGGAGCTGTTTTTT. It codes for CASSLSGNTGELFF.

V is TRBV28 and J is TRBJ2-3; 7 bases match TRBD2. This CDR3 spans 16 amino acids. V gave up 3 bases and J gave up 10 bases; unmatched junction bases: 16. Germline CDR1 is MDHEN and CDR2 is SYDVKM. CDR3 bases: TGTGCCAGCAGTTTTACGTCAGGGAGGGATGACAGACCGCAGTATTTT. Protein product: CASSFTSGRDDRPQYF.

This chain joins TRBV6-4 and TRBJ1-1, with D possibly matching TRBD1 (6 bases). The germline V gene encodes CDR1 MRHNA and CDR2 SNTAGT. V was pared by 5 bases and J by 5 bases, with 18 bases between. This CDR3 spans 15 amino acids. The CDR3 loop reads CASSYQTGSGTEAFF. As DNA, the CDR3 is TGTGCCAGCAGTTACCAGACAGGATCGGGGACTGAAGCTTTCTTT.

V is TRBV4-1 and J is TRBJ2-5, with 9 bases lining up with TRBD2. The V and J ends lost 2 bases and 2 bases, in that order; junction bases with no gene match: 6. CDR3 size: 16 residues. Germline values: CDR1 MGHRA, CDR2 YSYEKL. DNA for the CDR3: TGCGCCAGCAGCCAAATGGGTAGCGGGGGACAAGAGACCCAGTACTTC. Protein sequence: CASSQMGSGGQETQYF.

The rearrangement links TRBV7-6 to TRBJ2-1; 8 nucleotides line up with TRBD1. Germline CDR1 and CDR2: SGHVS and FNYEAQ. Trimming at V came to 3 bases and at J to 8 bases, leaving 18 bases not matched to a gene. The CDR3 loop spans 18 amino acids. CDR3 nucleotides: TGTGCCAGCAGCTTGAAGGACAGGGTAATGTCGGGTAGGGATGAGCAGTTCTTC. Amino acid sequence: CASSLKDRVMSGRDEQFF.

V gene TRBV30 combines with J gene TRBJ2-1, with a tentative D call TRBD2 (5 bases). V was shortened by 5 bases and J by 8 bases, with 19 bases between the two germline ends. Germline loops: CDR1 GTSNPN, CDR2 SVGIG (reference sequence). The CDR3 runs 14 residues. DNA of the CDR3: TGTGCCTGGTCTCGGGATTACACGGCCGATGAGCAGTTCTTC. Amino acid sequence: CAWSRDYTADEQFF.

The gene calls are TRBV28 and TRBJ1-4, with D unclear. Germline V gene sequence: CDR1 MDHEN, CDR2 SYDVKM. CDR3 length: 14 residues. Trimming took off 10 bases at V and 3 bases at J, with 15 bases between the two ends. CDR3 protein: CATLLSAANEKLFF. The CDR3 DNA reads TGTGCCACCCTTTTGTCGGCGGCTAATGAAAAACTGTTTTTT.

The chain has TRBV28 and TRBJ2-5; D gene unclear. CDR1 MDHEN and CDR2 SYDVKM come from the germline V gene. The V gene lost 5 bases and the J gene lost 9 bases, with 13 bases spanning the gap. This CDR3 has 12 amino acids. The CDR3 nucleotides read TGTGCCAGCAGTATCCTACAGAAATCCCAGTACTTC. Its protein is CASSILQKSQYF.

The table lists this clone with a few counts. V usage is TRBV7-2 and J usage is TRBJ2-1; perhaps TRBD2 as D (6 bases). V was shortened by 2 bases and J by 11 bases, with 19 bases between the two germline ends. CDR3 length: 15 amino acids. Germline CDR1 SGHTA, CDR2 FQGNSA. CDR3 in DNA: TGTGCCAGCAGCTTACACAGAGGGACTTCGGACCAGCAGTTCTTC. Its protein product is CASSLHRGTSDQQFF.

V and J are TRBV18 and TRBJ1-1, with D possibly matching TRBD1 (5 bases). CDR1 and CDR2 (germline): KGHSH, LQKENI. This CDR3 has 16 residues. V gave up 5 bases and J gave up 10 bases, with 26 bases separating them. The CDR3 bases are TGTGCCAGCTCAGCCGGGGGGACGGCACTGAAGTGGGGAGCTTTCTTT. It yields the protein CASSAGGTALKWGAFF.

This chain joins TRBV14 and TRBJ2-7, with 10 bases identical to TRBD2. Germline loops: CDR1 SGHDN, CDR2 FVKESK. The CDR3 is 16 residues long. Trimming at V came to 2 bases and at J to 2 bases, leaving 6 bases not matched to a gene. For the CDR3, the DNA is TGTGCCAGCAGCCAATCTAGCGGGAGACCTACCTACGAGCAGTACTTC. It encodes CASSQSSGRPTYEQYF.

The chain links TRBV30 to TRBJ2-3, with D unresolved. V lost 2 bases to trimming and J lost 0 bases, with 9 bases between them. The germline V gene has CDR1 GTSNPN and CDR2 SVGIG (reference sequence). The CDR3 is made up of 14 amino acids. The CDR3 spells CAWSRQVSTDTQYF. In DNA, the CDR3 is TGTGCCTGGAGTCGGCAGGTTAGCACAGATACGCAGTATTTT.

This clone has just a few counts. The chain couples TRBV5-1 to TRBJ1-4; 8 bases match TRBD1. V trimming: 2 bases; J trimming: 4 bases; junction bases outside the gene matches: 7. Germline values: CDR1 SGHRS, CDR2 YFSETQ. The CDR3 is 16 amino acids. For the CDR3, the DNA is TGCGCCAGCAGCTTAGGGACAGGAAACTATAATGAAAAACTGTTTTTT. Residues: CASSLGTGNYNEKLFF.

The genes are TRBV5-8 and TRBJ2-7; 10 bases agree with TRBD1. This CDR3 is 14 amino acids long. The germline V gene has CDR1 SGHTS and CDR2 YDEGEE. Trimming at V came to 2 bases and at J to 5 bases, leaving 4 bases not matched to a gene. The CDR3 reads CASSLGQGVHEQYF. The CDR3 DNA sequence: TGTGCCAGCAGCTTAGGACAGGGGGTACACGAGCAGTACTTC.

This clone was detected a few times. The chain has TRBV30 and TRBJ2-7; 7 bases fit TRBD2. The CDR3 spans 15 residues. Germline loops: CDR1 GTSNPN, CDR2 SVGIG (reference sequence). The V and J ends lost 2 bases and 1 base, in that order; junction bases with no gene match: 8. CDR3 in DNA: TGTGCCTGGAGTCGTCCTGGACTAGGGTCCTACGAGCAGTACTTC. Its translation: CAWSRPGLGSYEQYF.

This clone was counted between two and nine times. The chain combines TRBV30 with TRBJ2-1; D might be TRBD2 (6 bases). V was cut by 0 bases and J by 10 bases, with 13 bases left in between. Germline V gene lookup returns CDR1 GTSNPN and CDR2 SVGIG (reference sequence). The CDR3 runs to 13 residues. CDR3: CAWSVRSSVEQFF. The CDR3 region has the DNA TGTGCCTGGAGTGTACGGTCTAGCGTGGAGCAGTTCTTC.

The chain combines TRBV3-1 (or the pseudogene TRBV3-2) with TRBJ2-1; 13 bases match TRBD2. Trimming took 6 bases from V and 6 from J; bases not matched to a gene: 5. CDR3 length equals 15 residues. In germline, CDR1 is LGHDT, CDR2 YNNKEL (reference sequence). The CDR3, as DNA: TGTGCCAGCAGGAAACTAGCGGGAGGGTCCAATGAGCAGTTCTTC. Translated, it gives CASRKLAGGSNEQFF.

This clone has a handful of counts. J is TRBJ1-2 and V is TRBV3-1 (or the pseudogene TRBV3-2); 7 bases are shared with TRBD1. From germline, CDR1 is LGHDT and CDR2 YNNKEL (reference sequence). This CDR3 has 13 residues. V was clipped by 3 bases and J by 4 bases; unmatched bases: 2. Written as DNA, the CDR3 is TGTGCCAGCAGCCAGGGACAGAGCTATGGCTACACCTTC. The encoded protein is CASSQGQSYGYTF.

The CDR3 loop reads CASSPEAGHNQPQHF. CDR3 coding DNA: TGTGCCAGCTCACCAGAAGCAGGGCACAATCAGCCCCAGCATTTT. The V gene is TRBV18, the J gene TRBJ1-5; D may be TRBD1 (5 bases). Trimming removed 2 bases at V and 3 bases at J, with 11 bases between. Germline CDR1 and CDR2: KGHSH and LQKENI. CDR3 length: 15 amino acids.

This chain joins TRBV19 and TRBJ1-1; a possible D gene is TRBD1 (6 bases). Trimming stripped 6 bases from V and 1 base from J, with 12 bases between. Germline V gives CDR1 LNHDA, CDR2 SQIVND (reference sequence). The CDR3 spans 14 residues. The CDR3: CASRDRGENTEAFF. The CDR3 bases are TGTGCCAGTAGGGACAGAGGCGAGAACACTGAAGCTTTCTTT. The full variable domain, in which reference TRBV19 and TRBJ1-1 provide the parts outside the CDR3, is DGGITQSPKYLFRKEGQNVTLSCEQNLNHDAMYWYRQDPGQGLRLIYYSQIVNDFQKGDIAEGYSVSREKKESFPLTVTSAQKNPTAFYLCASRDRGENTEAFFGQGTRLTVV.

The chain employs TRBV28 and TRBJ1-5, with 9 bases identical to TRBD1. With 4 bases clipped from V and 2 bases from J, the junction kept 3 bases outside the gene matches. This CDR3 region has 15 residues. CDR1 is MDHEN and CDR2 is SYDVKM in the germline V gene. The CDR3 region has the DNA TGTGCCAGCAGTTCCACAGGGGGCGGCAATCAGCCCCAGCATTTT. This codes for CASSSTGGGNQPQHF.

The chain uses TRBV18 and TRBJ1-1; D is perhaps TRBD1 (5 bases). Trimming removed 1 base from V and 4 bases from J, with 10 bases in between. Germline CDR1 reads KGHSH; CDR2 reads LQKENI. The CDR3 length is 14 residues. CDR3 loop: CASSPLRGGTEAFF. DNA for the CDR3: TGTGCCAGCTCACCACTCCGGGGGGGCACTGAAGCTTTCTTT.

The chain's CDR3 is CASSPGGFQPQHF. CDR3 in DNA: TGTGCCAGCAGTCCCGGGGGTTTTCAGCCCCAGCATTTT. V gene TRBV12-3 or TRBV12-4 combines with J gene TRBJ1-5; D is possibly TRBD1 (5 bases). This CDR3 is built from 13 residues. The V gene lost 5 bases and the J gene lost 6 bases, with 11 bases spanning the gap.

This rearrangement joins TRBV4-1 to TRBJ2-5, with 11 bases that match TRBD2. The CDR3 consists of 14 residues. CDR1 and CDR2 (germline): MGHRA, YSYEKL. The ends lost 3 bases at V and 5 bases at J; junction bases unmatched: 2. DNA of the CDR3: TGCGCCAGCAGCCAGACTAGCGGGGTTGAGACCCAGTACTTC. It codes for CASSQTSGVETQYF.

CDR3 bases: TGCGCCAGCAGCTCAAAAGGGTCCGCTAGCGAGGCTTTCTTT. Translating gives CASSSKGSASEAFF. This rearrangement joins TRBV5-1 to TRBJ1-1; D unclear. Trimming stripped 3 bases from V and 11 bases from J, with 20 bases between. Germline loops: CDR1 SGHRS, CDR2 YFSETQ. This CDR3 is built from 14 residues.

This rearrangement joins TRBV11-2 to TRBJ2-1; possibly TRBD2 for D (6 bases). CDR1 and CDR2 (germline): SGHAT, FQNNGV. The CDR3 is 13 residues long. V was shortened by 2 bases and J by 6 bases, with 8 bases between the two germline ends. CDR3 region: CASSLLAINEQFF. The CDR3 DNA reads TGTGCCAGCAGCTTACTAGCGATCAATGAGCAGTTCTTC.

J is TRBJ1-2 and V is TRBV5-6, with 11 positions matching TRBD1. The CDR3 contains 14 residues. Germline assignment: CDR1 SGHDT and CDR2 YYEEEE. The V and J ends lost 3 bases and 4 bases, in that order; junction bases with no gene match: 2. This chain's CDR3 is CASSSGQGVYGYTF. The CDR3 DNA sequence: TGTGCCAGCAGCTCGGGACAGGGGGTCTATGGCTACACCTTC.

V gene TRBV30 combines with J gene TRBJ1-5; D perhaps matches TRBD1 (5 bases). With 8 bases removed from V and 2 bases from J, the gap between germline ends came to 10 bases. There are 12 residues in the CDR3. Germline lookup yields CDR1 GTSNPN and CDR2 SVGIG (reference sequence). CDR3 sequence (DNA): TGTGCCGGGGGACGGGGCAATCAGCCCCAGCATTTT. It encodes CAGGRGNQPQHF.